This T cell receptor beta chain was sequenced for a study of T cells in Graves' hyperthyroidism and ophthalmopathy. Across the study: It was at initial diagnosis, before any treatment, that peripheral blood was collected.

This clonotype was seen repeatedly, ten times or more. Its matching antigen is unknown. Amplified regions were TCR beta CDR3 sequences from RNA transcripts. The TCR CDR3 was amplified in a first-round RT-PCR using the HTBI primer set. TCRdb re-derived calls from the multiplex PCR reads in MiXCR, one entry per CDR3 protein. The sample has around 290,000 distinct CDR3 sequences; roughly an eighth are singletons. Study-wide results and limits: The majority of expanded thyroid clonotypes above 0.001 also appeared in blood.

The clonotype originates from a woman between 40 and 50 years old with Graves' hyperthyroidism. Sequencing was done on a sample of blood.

The CDR3 sequence is CASSSDRYTYEQYF. In nucleotides, the CDR3 is TGTGCCAGCAGTTCTGACCGATATACCTACGAGCAGTACTTC. This chain connects TRBV12-3 or TRBV12-4 to TRBJ2-7; D uncertain. The V end lost 4 bases, the J end lost 2 bases, and 12 bases lay between the germline ends. The CDR3 contains 14 residues.